This TCR beta chain stems from a study of metastatic and nonmetastatic thyroid tumors. Germline-derived CDR1 and CDR2 are MNHGY and SVAAGI. The CDR3 runs to 13 residues. All patients reached thyroid surgery having received no treatment beforehand. From the PCR reads, TCRdb re-called clones with MiXCR. This table holds approximately 25,000 clones, 13% found once. As for this clone: One junction end disagrees with the germline gene, perhaps due to a read error.

The sequenced sample consisted of blood. The clonotype was recovered from a female donor with papillary thyroid cancer or a benign thyroid nodule (not recorded which). Some clones in this sample may be carry-over from other donors' samples. The chain links TRBV6-9 to TRBJ1-3, with D uncertain. Here the CDR3 reads CARGSSSGNTIYF. The CDR3 DNA is TGCGCCCGGGGAAGTTCCTCTGGAAACACCATATATTTT.